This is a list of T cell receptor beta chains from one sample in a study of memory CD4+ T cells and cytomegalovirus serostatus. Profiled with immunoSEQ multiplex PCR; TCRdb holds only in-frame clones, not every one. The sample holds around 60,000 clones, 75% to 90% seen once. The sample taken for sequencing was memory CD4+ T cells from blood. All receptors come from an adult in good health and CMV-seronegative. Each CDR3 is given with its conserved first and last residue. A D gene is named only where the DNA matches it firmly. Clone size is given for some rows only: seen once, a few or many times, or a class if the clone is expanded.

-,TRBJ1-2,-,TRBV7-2,TGTGCCAGCAGCCCGGACAGATCCTATGGCTACACCTTC,CASSPDRSYGYTF
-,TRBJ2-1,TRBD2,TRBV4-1,TGCGCCAGCAGCCTAGCGGGAGGGAAGAACAATGAGCAGTTCTTC,CASSLAGGKNNEQFF
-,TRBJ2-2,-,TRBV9,TGTGCCAGCAGCCCGACCACGAACACCGGGGAGCTGTTTTTT,CASSPTTNTGELFF
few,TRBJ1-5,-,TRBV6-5,TGTGCCAGCAGTTACTCGCGCGGATTATCGCCCCAGCATTTT,CASSYSRGLSPQHF
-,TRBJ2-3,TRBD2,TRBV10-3,TGTGCCGTCGGACTAGCGGGCACAGATACGCAGTATTTT,CAVGLAGTDTQYF
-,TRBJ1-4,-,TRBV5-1,TGCGCCAGCAGCGCGCGAACAACTAATGAAAAACTGTTTTTT,CASSARTTNEKLFF
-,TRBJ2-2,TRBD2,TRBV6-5,TGTGCCAGCAGTTCTTCTAGCGGGGGGACCGGGGAGCTGTTTTTT,CASSSSSGGTGELFF
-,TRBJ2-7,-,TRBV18,TGTGCCAGCTCACCCGGAGGATCCCCGTCCTACGAGCAGTACTTC,CASSPGGSPSYEQYF
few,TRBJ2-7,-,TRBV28,TGTGCCAGCAGTTTCATCCAGGGCCAGTCCTACGAGCAGTACTTC,CASSFIQGQSYEQYF
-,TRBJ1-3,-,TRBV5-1,TGCGCCAGCAGCACCGGGAGTACTGGAAACACCATATATTTT,CASSTGSTGNTIYF